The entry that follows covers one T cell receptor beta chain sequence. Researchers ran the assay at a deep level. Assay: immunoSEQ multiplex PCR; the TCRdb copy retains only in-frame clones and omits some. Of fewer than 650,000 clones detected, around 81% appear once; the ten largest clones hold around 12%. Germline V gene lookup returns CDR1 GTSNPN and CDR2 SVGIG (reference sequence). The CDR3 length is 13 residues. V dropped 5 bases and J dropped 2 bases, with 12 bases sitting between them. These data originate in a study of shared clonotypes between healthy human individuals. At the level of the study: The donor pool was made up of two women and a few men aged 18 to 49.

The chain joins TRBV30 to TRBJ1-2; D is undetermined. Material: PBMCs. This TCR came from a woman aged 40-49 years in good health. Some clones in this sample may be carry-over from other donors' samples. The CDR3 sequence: CAWPPLPNYGYTF. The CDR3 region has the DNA TGTGCCTGGCCGCCGCTGCCGAACTATGGCTACACCTTC.